This entry is about one TCR beta chain. Original processing notes: The assay estimated nucleated cells by amplifying reference gene primers. Assay: immunoSEQ multiplex PCR; the TCRdb copy retains only in-frame clones and omits some. The V and J calls and clone size are taken from that table; D and trimming were inferred from the DNA. The data hold over 55,000 clones, with under 95% observed a single time. This record belongs to a study of blood T cell repertoires in COVID-19. Study in general: Samples representing acute and convalescent COVID-19 were sourced from the United States, Italy and Spain. PBMCs, B-cell-depleted T cells, or T cells were the source of the cDNA or gDNA that made up the material.

The CDR3 has 14 residues. CDR1 is KGHSH and CDR2 is LQKENI in the germline V gene. Trimming cost V 3 bases and J 6 bases; bases outside gene matches: 8. This TCR came from a human donor in a cohort sampled during active COVID-19. This rearrangement joins TRBV18 to TRBJ2-7, with 7 nucleotides matching TRBD1. The sequencing sample was made of peripheral blood. CDR3 bases: TGTGCCAGCTCACCTACGGGACAGTCGGGCGAGCAGTACTTC. Its protein product is CASSPTGQSGEQYF.